Listed here is a single TCR beta chain. The study counted Cohort 3 donors as recovered given two negative PCRs, clearance, or symptom resolution. Per the study methods: Amplification from reference gene primers served as the basis for estimated nucleated cell counts. Using immunoSEQ multiplex PCR, the repertoire was profiled, and TCRdb retains in-frame clones only, with some absent. Clonal size and the V and J genes are those of that table, whereas D and trimming came from the DNA. The repertoire holds about 100,000 clones, with approximately 86% as singletons. The CDR3 length is 15 residues. V lost 5 bases to trimming and J lost 9 bases, with 23 bases between them. The V gene's germline CDR1 is SGHTA and CDR2 FQGTGA. The source of the sample is a study of blood T cell repertoires in COVID-19. Study-level background: Both acute and convalescent COVID-19 samples were obtained from the United States, Italy and Spain.

Source material: PBMCs or T cells enriched from blood (not recorded which). This TCR came from a woman between 50 and 59 years old who had recovered from COVID-19. The V gene is TRBV7-3, the J gene TRBJ2-7; tentative D call: TRBD2 (6 bases). As DNA, the CDR3 is TGTGCCAGCAGCCTCACCGGGACTGACGGGTTCCGGCAGTACTTC. This encodes CASSLTGTDGFRQYF.